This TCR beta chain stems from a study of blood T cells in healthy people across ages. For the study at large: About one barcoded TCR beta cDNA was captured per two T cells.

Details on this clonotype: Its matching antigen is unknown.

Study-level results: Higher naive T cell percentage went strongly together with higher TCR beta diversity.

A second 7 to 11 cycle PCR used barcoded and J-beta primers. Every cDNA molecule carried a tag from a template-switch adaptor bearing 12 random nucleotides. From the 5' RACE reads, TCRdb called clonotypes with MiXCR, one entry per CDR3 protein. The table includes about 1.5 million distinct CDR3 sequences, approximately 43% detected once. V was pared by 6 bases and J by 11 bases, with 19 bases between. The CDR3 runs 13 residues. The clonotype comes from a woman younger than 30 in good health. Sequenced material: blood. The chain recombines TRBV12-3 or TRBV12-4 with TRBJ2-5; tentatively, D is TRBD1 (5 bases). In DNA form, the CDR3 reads TGTGCCAGCAGACGCGGTGGACATAATGAGCAGTACTTC. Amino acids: CASRRGGHNEQYF.